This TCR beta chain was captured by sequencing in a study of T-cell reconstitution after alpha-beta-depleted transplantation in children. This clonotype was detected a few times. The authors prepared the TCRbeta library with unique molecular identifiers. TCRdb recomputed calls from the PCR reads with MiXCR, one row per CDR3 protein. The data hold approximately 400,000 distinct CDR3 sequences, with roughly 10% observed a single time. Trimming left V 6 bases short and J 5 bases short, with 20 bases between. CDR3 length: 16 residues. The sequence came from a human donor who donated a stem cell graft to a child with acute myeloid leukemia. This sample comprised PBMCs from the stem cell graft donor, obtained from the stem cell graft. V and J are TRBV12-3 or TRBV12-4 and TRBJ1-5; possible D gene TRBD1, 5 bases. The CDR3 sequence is CASSLRSGDPYQPQHF. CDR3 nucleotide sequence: TGTGCCAGCAGCTTACGTTCGGGGGATCCCTATCAGCCCCAGCATTTT.